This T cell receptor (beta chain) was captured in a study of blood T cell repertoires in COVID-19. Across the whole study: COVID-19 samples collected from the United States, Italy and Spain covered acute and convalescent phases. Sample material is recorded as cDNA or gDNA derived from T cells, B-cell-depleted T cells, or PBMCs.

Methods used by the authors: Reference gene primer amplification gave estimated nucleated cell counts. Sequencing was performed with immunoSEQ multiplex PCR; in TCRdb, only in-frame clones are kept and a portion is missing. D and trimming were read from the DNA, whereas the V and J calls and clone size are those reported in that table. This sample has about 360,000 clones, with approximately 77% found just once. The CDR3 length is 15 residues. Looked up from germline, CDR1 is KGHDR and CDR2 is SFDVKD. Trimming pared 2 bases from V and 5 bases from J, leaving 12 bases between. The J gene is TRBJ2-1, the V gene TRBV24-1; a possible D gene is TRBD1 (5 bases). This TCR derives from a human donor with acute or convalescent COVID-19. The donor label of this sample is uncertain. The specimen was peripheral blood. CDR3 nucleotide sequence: TGTGCCACCAGTGATTCGGACACGATGCACAATGAGCAGTTCTTC. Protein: CATSDSDTMHNEQFF.